This TCR beta chain emerged from a study of cytomegalovirus exposure and HLA in healthy donors. The CDR3 extends over 17 amino acids. V dropped 4 bases and J dropped 6; count of bases not matched to a gene: 8. From germline, CDR1 is SGHKS and CDR2 YYEKEE (reference sequence). Vbeta (60) and Jbeta (13) primers were used in the PCR. Measured with immunoSEQ multiplex PCR; TCRdb has only the in-frame clones, and not every one. The sample yields some 150,000 clones, about three quarters seen once. The TCR originated in a man aged 35 to 55 in good health and CMV-seropositive. The sample comprised PBMCs. The rearrangement uses TRBV5-5 and TRBJ2-3; 16 positions agree with TRBD2. This chain's CDR3 is CASSPEGLAGGVDTQYF. CDR3 bases: TGTGCCAGCAGCCCGGAGGGACTAGCGGGAGGGGTGGATACGCAGTATTTT.